This T cell receptor beta chain was sequenced during a study of blood T cell repertoires in COVID-19. Study as a whole: Some COVID-19 samples were acute and others convalescent; all came from the United States, Italy and Spain.

Enrollees, about 18 to 95 years old, lived in 24 US areas. Clinical history reported by participants formed the basis on which cohorts were assigned. V was clipped by 0 bases and J by 9 bases, with 15 bases between them. Germline V gene sequence: CDR1 LGHDT, CDR2 YNNKEL (reference sequence). The length of the CDR3 is 15 residues. The data were produced by immunoSEQ multiplex PCR, yet TCRdb's version contains in-frame clones alone and is incomplete. The sample has 250,000 to 300,000 clones; 75% to 90% are singletons. This receptor was identified in a woman between 40 and 55 years old who had recovered from COVID-19. This rearrangement joins TRBV3-1 (or the pseudogene TRBV3-2) to TRBJ2-1; D may be TRBD2 (5 bases). The sequencing sample was made of PBMCs or T cells enriched from blood (not recorded which). The CDR3 DNA reads as TGTGCCAGCAGCCAAGACCGGTTCGGTGGAGGTGAGCAGTTCTTC. This sequence encodes CASSQDRFGGGEQFF.